This TCR beta chain was sequenced in a study of CD8+ T cells in alopecia areata. As for treatment: oral pan-JAK inhibitor, 5-10 mg twice daily. Both CD4+ and CD8+ T cells were separated by sorting PBMCs. Comments on this clone: The antigen is not known.

Sequencing templates came from extracted RNA that was reverse transcribed into cDNA. Clones were sequenced by immunoSEQ multiplex PCR, and TCRdb holds only the in-frame ones, with some missing. The sample lists 150,000 to 200,000 clones; about 48% were seen once. Study conclusions and caveats: A large proportion of expanded lesional clones were detected persisting in scalp and blood during tofacitinib.

This clonotype was sampled from a human donor with alopecia areata. The material sequenced was CD8+ T cells sorted from blood, taken at week 24, from a patient treated with tofacitinib.

CDR3 sequence (DNA): TGCGCCAGCAGCCATGACGGGGCCAATTCACCCCTCCACTTT. Protein sequence: CASSHDGANSPLHF. The chain combines TRBV4-1 with TRBJ1-6; a possible D gene is TRBD1 (5 bases). V was pared by 3 bases and J by 7 bases, with 10 bases between. Germline CDR1 and CDR2: MGHRA and YSYEKL. The CDR3 loop spans 14 amino acids.